A selection of T cell receptor beta chains follows, all from one sample in a study of cytomegalovirus exposure and HLA in healthy donors. Assay: immunoSEQ multiplex PCR; the TCRdb copy retains only in-frame clones and omits some. In the table there are 90,000 to 100,000 clones, less than 9.5% of which are singletons. Sequencing input: PBMCs. Source of these receptors: a man aged 45-65 years in good health and CMV-seropositive. Each CDR3 is given with its conserved first and last residue. A D gene is named only where the DNA matches it firmly. Not every row has a clone size; where given, it reads once, few, many or a size class.

size,D,V,J,CDR3,DNA
many,TRBD1,TRBV10-1,TRBJ2-4,CASRGDSLAKNIQYF,TGCGCCAGCAGGGGGGACAGCCTAGCCAAAAACATTCAGTACTTC
few,TRBD1,TRBV5-6,TRBJ1-2,CASSLGPRDRGNSGYGYTF,TGTGCCAGCAGCTTGGGGCCCAGGGACAGGGGTAACTCCGGCTATGGCTACACCTTC
few,-,TRBV28,TRBJ2-7,CASSSRTSYEQYF,TGTGCCAGCAGTTCCCGGACAAGCTACGAGCAGTACTTC
-,-,TRBV5-6,TRBJ2-7,CASSSDQASGFYEQYF,TGTGCCAGCAGCTCCGACCAAGCCAGCGGTTTCTACGAGCAGTACTTC
-,TRBD2,TRBV6-1,TRBJ2-1,CASSVASGAYNEQFF,TGTGCCAGCAGTGTGGCTAGCGGGGCCTACAATGAGCAGTTCTTC
few,-,TRBV28,TRBJ1-3,CASSLFPVSRNTIYF,TGTGCCAGCAGTTTATTTCCGGTCTCTAGAAACACCATATATTTT
-,-,TRBV30,TRBJ1-5,CAWSGQWLRQPQHF,TGTGCCTGGAGTGGACAGTGGCTCCGCCAGCCCCAGCATTTT
few,-,TRBV11-2,TRBJ1-3,CASSLDPMRASGNTIYF,TGTGCCAGCAGCTTAGATCCTATGAGGGCCTCTGGAAACACCATATATTTT
many,-,TRBV11-2,TRBJ2-2,CASSLGSKTGELFF,TGTGCCAGCAGCTTAGGTTCAAAAACCGGGGAGCTGTTTTTT
few,TRBD2,TRBV11-2,TRBJ2-3,CASSVVAGPSF,TGTGCCAGCAGCGTGGTAGCGGGGCCCTCCTTT
-,-,TRBV28,TRBJ2-2,CASSSRIAPPELFF,TGTGCCAGCAGTTCCCGAATAGCTCCACCCGAGCTGTTTTTT
medium-sized,-,TRBV21-1,TRBJ2-7,CASSEGLAGVSEQYF,TGTGCCAGCAGCGAGGGACTAGCGGGAGTATCCGAGCAGTACTTC
few,-,TRBV28,TRBJ1-1,CASRAQQGNTEAFF,TGTGCCAGCAGGGCCCAACAGGGGAACACTGAAGCTTTCTTT
many,-,TRBV7-9,TRBJ2-3,CASSLAITGLGTDTQYF,TGTGCCAGCAGCTTAGCGATTACAGGGTTGGGCACAGATACGCAGTATTTT
few,-,TRBV27,TRBJ2-2,CASSHAKRVGELFF,TGTGCCAGCAGTCATGCGAAGCGGGTCGGGGAGCTGTTTTTT
-,-,TRBV7-2,TRBJ2-7,CASSQVRVDEQYF,TGTGCCAGCAGCCAAGTACGGGTGGACGAGCAGTACTTC
-,-,TRBV28,TRBJ2-3,CASSFAGPRDTQYF,TGTGCCAGCAGTTTCGCGGGACCCAGAGATACGCAGTATTTT
few,TRBD2,TRBV4-1,TRBJ2-5,CASSPGLAGAETQYF,TGCGCCAGCAGCCCGGGACTAGCGGGAGCAGAGACCCAGTACTTC
few,-,TRBV4-3,TRBJ2-7,CASSRQRDYEQYF,TGCGCCAGCAGCCGACAGAGAGACTACGAGCAGTACTTC
few,TRBD2,TRBV6-1,TRBJ2-2,CASSGAGRGGELFF,TGTGCCAGCAGTGGGGCAGGGAGGGGCGGGGAGCTGTTTTTT
-,TRBD2,TRBV4-1,TRBJ2-7,CASSQDQSPSGGTYEQYF,TGCGCCAGCAGCCAAGATCAATCCCCTAGCGGGGGAACCTACGAGCAGTACTTC
few,-,TRBV19,TRBJ2-3,CASSIGRSPSTDTQYF,TGTGCCAGTAGTATAGGGAGGTCCCCTAGCACAGATACGCAGTATTTT
-,-,TRBV7-9,TRBJ2-3,CASSLSQNIDTQYF,TGTGCCAGCAGCTTGTCTCAGAATATAGATACGCAGTATTTT
few,-,TRBV6-5,TRBJ2-3,CASSQASTDTQYF,TGTGCCAGCAGCCAGGCGAGCACAGATACGCAGTATTTT
-,TRBD1,TRBV19,TRBJ1-2,CASTEDRAGYGYTF,TGTGCCAGTACCGAGGACAGGGCGGGCTATGGCTACACCTTC
-,-,TRBV11-3,TRBJ2-1,CASSLRSNEQFF,TGTGCCAGCAGCTTGCGATCCAATGAGCAGTTCTTC
-,-,TRBV19,TRBJ1-5,CASSIGAWTGNYQPQHF,TGTGCCAGTAGTATAGGGGCCTGGACGGGGAATTATCAGCCCCAGCATTTT
few,-,TRBV28,TRBJ2-3,CATLRPGPTDTQYF,TGTGCCACCCTCCGCCCAGGGCCCACAGATACGCAGTATTTT
few,TRBD2,TRBV5-1,TRBJ2-7,CASSPGQTSGYEQYF,TGCGCCAGCAGCCCGGGTCAGACTAGCGGCTACGAGCAGTACTTC
-,-,TRBV21-1,TRBJ1-4,CASSKKFRRQGSEKLFF,TGTGCCAGCAGCAAAAAGTTTAGGAGACAGGGGAGTGAAAAACTGTTTTTT
few,TRBD1,TRBV6-1,TRBJ1-5,CASSAGTGGNNQPQHF,TGTGCCAGCAGTGCCGGGACAGGGGGCAACAATCAGCCCCAGCATTTT